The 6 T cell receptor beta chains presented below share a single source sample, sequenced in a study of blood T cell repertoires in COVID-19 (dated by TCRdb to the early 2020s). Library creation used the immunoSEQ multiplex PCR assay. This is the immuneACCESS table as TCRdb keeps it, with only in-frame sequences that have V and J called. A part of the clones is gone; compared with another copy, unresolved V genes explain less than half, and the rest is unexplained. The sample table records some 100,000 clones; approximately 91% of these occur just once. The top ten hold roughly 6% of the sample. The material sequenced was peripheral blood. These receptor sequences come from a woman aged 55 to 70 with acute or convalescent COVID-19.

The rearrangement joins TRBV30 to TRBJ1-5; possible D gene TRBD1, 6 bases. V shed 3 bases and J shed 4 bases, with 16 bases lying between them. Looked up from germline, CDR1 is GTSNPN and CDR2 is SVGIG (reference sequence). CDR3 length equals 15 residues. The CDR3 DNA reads TGTGCCTGGAGCGAAGGACAGCGAAGGAATCAGCCCCAGCATTTT. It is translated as CAWSEGQRRNQPQHF.

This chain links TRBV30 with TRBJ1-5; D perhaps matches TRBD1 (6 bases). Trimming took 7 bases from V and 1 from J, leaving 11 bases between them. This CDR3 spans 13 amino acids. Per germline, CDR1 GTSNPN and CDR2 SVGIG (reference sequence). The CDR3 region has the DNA TGTGCCTTGCAGGGGAAAAGCAATCAGCCCCAGCATTTT. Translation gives CALQGKSNQPQHF.

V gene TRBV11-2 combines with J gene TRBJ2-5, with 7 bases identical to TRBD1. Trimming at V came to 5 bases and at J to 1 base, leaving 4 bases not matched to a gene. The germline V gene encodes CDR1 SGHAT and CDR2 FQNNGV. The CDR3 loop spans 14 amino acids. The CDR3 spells CASSRGQLQETQYF. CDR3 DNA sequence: TGTGCCAGCAGCCGGGGACAGCTCCAAGAGACCCAGTACTTC.

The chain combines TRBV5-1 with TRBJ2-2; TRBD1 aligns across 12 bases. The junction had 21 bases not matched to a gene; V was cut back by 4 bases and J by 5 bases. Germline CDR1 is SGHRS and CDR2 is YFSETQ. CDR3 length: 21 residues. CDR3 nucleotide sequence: TGCGCCAGCAGCCTTCCTCCGGGACAGGGGGCGACCTCCCTCCGGACCGGGGAGCTGTTTTTT. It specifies CASSLPPGQGATSLRTGELFF.

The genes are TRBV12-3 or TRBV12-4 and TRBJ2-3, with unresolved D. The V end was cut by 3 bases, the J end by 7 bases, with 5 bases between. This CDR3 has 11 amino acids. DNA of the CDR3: TGTGCCAGCAGTTTTTCATATACGCAGTATTTT. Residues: CASSFSYTQYF.

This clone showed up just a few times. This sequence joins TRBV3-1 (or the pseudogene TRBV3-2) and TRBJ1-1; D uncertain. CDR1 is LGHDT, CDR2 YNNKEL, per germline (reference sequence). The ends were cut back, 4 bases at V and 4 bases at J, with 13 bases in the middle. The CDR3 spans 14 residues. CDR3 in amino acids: CASSPFDGVTEAFF. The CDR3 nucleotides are TGTGCCAGCAGCCCGTTTGACGGGGTCACTGAAGCTTTCTTT.